This T cell receptor beta chain was found in a study of post-analysis software for immune sequencing data (dated by TCRdb to about 2015). Study-level background: The recorded disease courses included relapsing-remitting, secondary progressive and progressive-relapsing multiple sclerosis, and some patients had no subtype annotation. A subset of samples was prepared in parallel using single-end sample barcoding, then pooled and co-amplified after Illumina adapter ligation. The patient repertoires were compared against more than 10 previously published healthy control repertoires obtained from donors aged about 6 to 28 years. What the study reported, not specific to this receptor: The multiple sclerosis patient group was slightly younger than the control group. Multiple sclerosis patients had significantly lower normalized Chao1 diversity than controls, a result that suggests substantial peripheral T-cell clonal expansion. Strong co-clustering of samples prepared in the same batch was shown by direct clustering with F measure, prompting a batch-effect correction.

Details on this clonotype: The antigen it binds to is not known. Per-nucleotide qualities are absent, and no much larger clonotype sits a single base away.

TCR beta repertoires were profiled from peripheral blood of approximately 13 young patients with multiple sclerosis to demonstrate the VDJtools post-analysis software. Multiple sclerosis patients were children and adolescents aged about 6 to 16 years. The method was PCR. Sequencing took place on an Illumina HiSeq 2500. To reduce PCR and sequencing biases, unique molecular identifiers were incorporated into the TCR beta cDNA libraries. Roughly 500,000 cDNA molecules were obtained for every 1 to 10 million input T cells, so each molecule roughly corresponded to one T cell. The patient libraries were prepared and sequenced with the same protocol used for the earlier healthy control dataset. Samples belonging to the same batch were prepared together, multiplexed and sequenced on a shared HiSeq lane. The paper's data handling went like this. Raw barcoded reads were processed with MIGEC, and single-read molecular identifier groups were discarded before consensus assembly and CDR3 extraction. VDJtools was used for post-analysis of the clonotype tables, with diversity normalized by down-sampling every dataset to the smallest sample size. In repertoire overlap clustering, CDR3 amino acid sequences, but not nucleotide sequences, were matched to correct batch-related cross-sample contamination. TCRdb trimmed the raw reads at Q25, called clones with MiXCR and kept productive beta chains. Entries that share a CDR3 protein sequence are merged under the most common genes and DNA. The V and J calls and clone size are TCRdb's, not the authors'. This sample comprises 820,000 or so distinct CDR3 sequences, roughly 50% of them detected only once. About 4.8% of the sample is taken by the ten largest.

The sequence was collected from a girl between 10 and 17 years old with multiple sclerosis. The sample was blood.

Here the CDR3 is given as CASSLIGPRETQYF. Read as DNA, the sequence is TGTGCCAGCAGTTTAATCGGTCCGAGGGAGACCCAGTACTTC. The sequence is built from TRBV12-3 or TRBV12-4 and TRBJ2-5; the D gene lacks a confident call. Cut back by 2 bases and 5 bases, the V and J ends lie 12 bases apart. From its cysteine to its phenylalanine, the CDR3 spans 14 amino acids. Just the 42-base CDR3 DNA is kept, in frame starting at base 1.